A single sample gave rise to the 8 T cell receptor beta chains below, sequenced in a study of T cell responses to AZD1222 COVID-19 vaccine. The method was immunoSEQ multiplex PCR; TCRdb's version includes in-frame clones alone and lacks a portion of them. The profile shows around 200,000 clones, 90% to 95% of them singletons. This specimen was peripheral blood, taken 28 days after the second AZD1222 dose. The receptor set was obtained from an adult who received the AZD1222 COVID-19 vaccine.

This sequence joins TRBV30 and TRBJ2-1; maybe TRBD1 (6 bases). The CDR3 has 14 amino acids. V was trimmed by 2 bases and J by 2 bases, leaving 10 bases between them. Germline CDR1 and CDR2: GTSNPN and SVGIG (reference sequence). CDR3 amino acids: CAWSPGEPYNEQFF. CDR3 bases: TGTGCCTGGAGTCCAGGGGAACCCTACAATGAGCAGTTCTTC.

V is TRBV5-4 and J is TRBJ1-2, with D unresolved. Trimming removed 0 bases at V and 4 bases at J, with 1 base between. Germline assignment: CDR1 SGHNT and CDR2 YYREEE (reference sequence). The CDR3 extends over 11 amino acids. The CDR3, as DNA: TGTGCCAGCAGCTTGGGCTATGGCTACACCTTC. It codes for CASSLGYGYTF.

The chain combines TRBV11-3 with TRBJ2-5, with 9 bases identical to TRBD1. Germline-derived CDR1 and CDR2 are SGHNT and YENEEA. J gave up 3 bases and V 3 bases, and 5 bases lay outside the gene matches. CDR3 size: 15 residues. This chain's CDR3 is CASSFRQGGEETQYF. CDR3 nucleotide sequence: TGTGCCAGCAGCTTCCGACAGGGGGGGGAAGAGACCCAGTACTTC. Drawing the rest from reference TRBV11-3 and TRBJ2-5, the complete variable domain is EAGVVQSPRYKIIEKKQPVAFWCNPISGHNTLYWYLQNLGQGPELLIRYENEEAVDDSQLPKDRFSAERLKGVDSTLKIQPAELGDSAVYLCASSFRQGGEETQYFGPGTRLLVL.

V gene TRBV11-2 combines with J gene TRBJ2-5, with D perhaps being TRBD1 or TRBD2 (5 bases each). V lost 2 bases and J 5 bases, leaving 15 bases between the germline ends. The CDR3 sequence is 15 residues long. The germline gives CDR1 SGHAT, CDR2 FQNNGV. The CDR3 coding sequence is TGTGCCAGCAGCTTACGTGGGACCGGCCTCGAGACCCAGTACTTC. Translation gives CASSLRGTGLETQYF.

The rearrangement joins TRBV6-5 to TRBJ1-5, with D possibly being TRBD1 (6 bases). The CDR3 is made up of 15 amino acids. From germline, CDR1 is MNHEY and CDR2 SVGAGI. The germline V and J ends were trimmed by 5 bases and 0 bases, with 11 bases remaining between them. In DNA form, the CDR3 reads TGTGCCAGCAGTCCAACAGGGAATAGCAATCAGCCCCAGCATTTT. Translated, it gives CASSPTGNSNQPQHF.

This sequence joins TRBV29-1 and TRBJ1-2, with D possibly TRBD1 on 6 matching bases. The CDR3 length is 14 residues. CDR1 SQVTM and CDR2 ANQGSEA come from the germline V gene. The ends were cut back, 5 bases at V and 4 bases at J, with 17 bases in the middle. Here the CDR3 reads CSVSKAGALYGYTF. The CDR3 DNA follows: TGCAGCGTTTCCAAGGCAGGGGCCCTCTATGGCTACACCTTC.

The CDR3 DNA reads as TGTGCCTGGAGTTCCCGGAGTGTAAGTCTAGCCAAAAACATTCAGTACTTC. Its protein product is CAWSSRSVSLAKNIQYF. This rearrangement joins TRBV30 to TRBJ2-4; D is unclear. The CDR3 length is 17 residues. Germline lookup yields CDR1 GTSNPN and CDR2 SVGIG (reference sequence). Trimming removed 2 bases at V and 0 bases at J, with 17 bases between.

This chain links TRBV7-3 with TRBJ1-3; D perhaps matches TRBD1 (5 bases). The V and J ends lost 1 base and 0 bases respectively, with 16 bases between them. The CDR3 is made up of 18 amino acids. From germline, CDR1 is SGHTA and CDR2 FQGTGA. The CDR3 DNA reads TGTGCCAGCAGCTTAAGCGGCCCTCCAGGGTCCTCTGGAAACACCATATATTTT. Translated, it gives CASSLSGPPGSSGNTIYF.